This T cell receptor beta chain was identified during a study of blood T cell repertoires in COVID-19. The wider study: Samples representing acute and convalescent COVID-19 were sourced from the United States, Italy and Spain. T cells, B-cell-depleted T cells, or PBMCs supplied cDNA or gDNA.

Per the authors' pipeline: Scientists estimated how many nucleated cells there were by amplifying reference gene primers. Only in-frame clones appear in the TCRdb table, and some are missing; sequencing was by immunoSEQ multiplex PCR. V, J and clone size were drawn from that table, and D and trimming were deduced from the DNA. The sample includes 68,000 or so clones, more than 80% of them seen just once. Trimming took 4 bases from V and 0 from J, leaving 9 bases between them. CDR1 is SGHNT and CDR2 is YENEEA in the germline V gene. The CDR3 extends over 15 amino acids. J is TRBJ2-2 and V is TRBV11-3; D ambiguous. What was sequenced was peripheral blood. The TCR was taken from a man aged 50 or older with acute or convalescent COVID-19. CDR3 region: CASSSVVANTGELFF. DNA of the CDR3: TGTGCCAGCAGCTCGGTAGTCGCGAACACCGGGGAGCTGTTTTTT.